Listed below are T cell receptor beta chains from one sample, sequenced in a study of technical replicates of blood from several donors. The protocol was immunoSEQ multiplex PCR, while the TCRdb copy is restricted to in-frame clones and leaves out a portion. The sample lists fewer than 70,000 clones, around nine tenths seen once, with about 4.8% in the top ten. The sample taken for sequencing was PBMCs. The receptors stem from a human donor in good health. Some clones in this sample may be carry-over from other donors' samples. Each CDR3 is given without its conserved first and last residue.

V,J,CDR3
TRBV5-6,TRBJ1-6,ASSASVGSGSPLH
TRBV19,TRBJ2-7,ASSIGTRQVIEQY
TRBV27,TRBJ2-7,ASSLRGTYEQY
TRBV2,TRBJ1-2,ASSGKVMRSPNYGYT
TRBV5-5,TRBJ1-1,ASSLTGANTEAF
TRBV21-1,TRBJ2-7,ASSRGLAGGEQY
TRBV7-2,TRBJ2-1,ASSLTPSLTYNEQF
TRBV7-2,TRBJ1-2,ASSFYQIGDSNYGYT
TRBV7-9,TRBJ2-1,ASSSALATYNEQF
TRBV10-3,TRBJ2-3,AISGGAGGRDTQY
TRBV19,TRBJ2-5,ASNSVAGGLETQY
TRBV29-1,TRBJ2-3,SITGLADTQY
TRBV6-5,TRBJ2-7,ASSYGGSTSYEQY
TRBV7-2,TRBJ1-2,ASSLGTGRSYT
TRBV14,TRBJ1-2,ASSQTRSGGSSGYT
TRBV7-8,TRBJ2-7,ASGPQTYEQY
TRBV4-3,TRBJ2-1,ASSQIRGQGQF
TRBV7-2,TRBJ2-7,ASSPGTRREQY
TRBV4-1,TRBJ1-1,ASSQDHSGGGPEAF
TRBV6-1,TRBJ1-1,ASRTGGQGGIEAF
TRBV7-9,TRBJ2-5,ASSLRTGLSGETQY
TRBV29-1,TRBJ2-7,SVGTSHEQY
TRBV2,TRBJ1-1,ASSVQGLTEAF
TRBV18,TRBJ2-7,ASSPLQSSYEQY
TRBV4-2,TRBJ1-2,ASRDGRRGDYGYT
TRBV18,TRBJ1-3,ASSPVQGRSGNTIY
TRBV5-8,TRBJ2-5,ASSPGLAGGFGETQY
TRBV4-3,TRBJ2-1,ASSQEGRMDEQF
TRBV4-1,TRBJ1-2,ASSQDTGQSYGYT
TRBV18,TRBJ2-7,ASSMAHEQY
TRBV7-9,TRBJ1-6,AAGTGDNSPLH
TRBV9,TRBJ1-6,ASSGRTGDNNSPLH
TRBV6-5,TRBJ1-2,ASSYSITGGIGYT
TRBV5-6,TRBJ2-4,ASSQRDSTW
TRBV6-6,TRBJ1-2,ATLGRGRDYGYT
TRBV27,TRBJ1-1,ASSPRGGTEAF
TRBV5-5,TRBJ2-7,ASSLLGGGLYEQY
TRBV4-2,TRBJ2-5,ASSQSGGYQETQY
TRBV2,TRBJ1-2,ASSTGRGYT
TRBV9,TRBJ2-1,ASSSGQEKLLAGGPNEQF